This T cell receptor beta chain is from a study of shared clonotypes between healthy human individuals. The V end was cut by 1 base, the J end by 4 bases, with 5 bases between. The CDR3 sequence is 13 residues long. The germline CDR1 and CDR2 sequences are LNHDA and SQIVND (reference sequence). General study points: Generally, naive subsets (rather than memory subsets) showed larger estimated richness. Relative to their counterparts shared across all four donors, non-shared clonotypes exhibited diminished generation probabilities.

A single count supports this clone. Antigen specificity is unknown. Libraries were prepared by immunoSEQ multiplex PCR; TCRdb keeps only in-frame clonotypes and omits some of them. Seen here are about 1.5 million clones, 95% to 99% observed once, and the top ten hold roughly 0.4%. This TCR was recovered from a man in his thirties or forties in good health. Sequenced input: naive CD4+ T cells sorted from blood. Subset noted: CD45RA+ positively selected. This rearrangement joins TRBV19 to TRBJ1-5; D is uncertain. The CDR3 DNA is TGTGCCAGTAGTATAGGGATGAATCAGCCCCAGCATTTT. Amino acids: CASSIGMNQPQHF.